The rows below give T cell receptor beta chains drawn from one sample of a study of shared clonotypes between healthy human individuals. Profiled with immunoSEQ multiplex PCR; TCRdb holds only in-frame clones, not every one. This table has more than 450,000 clones, roughly 78% appearing once. The sequencing sample was made of PBMCs. These receptors were taken from a woman aged 40 to 55 in good health. Some clones in this sample may be carry-over from other donors' samples. Both conserved end residues are part of each CDR3. The D gene is left open where the match is weak.

j_call d_call v_call cdr3_aa
TRBJ2-7 TRBD1 TRBV29-1 CSVEGGQGRYEQYF
TRBJ2-7 TRBD2 TRBV7-9 CASSTLAGGLTEQYF
TRBJ2-1 TRBD1 TRBV11-2 CASSLNRDRNYNEQFF
TRBJ2-7 . TRBV18 CASSPLQGPSYEQYF
TRBJ2-1 TRBD1 TRBV11-2 CASSDRDRGYNEQFF
TRBJ2-2 . TRBV28 CASRNLGVIRGELFF
TRBJ2-1 . TRBV28 CASGGSGVYNEQFF
TRBJ1-2 . TRBV28 CASSSNEIFSGYGYTF
TRBJ1-5 . TRBV19 CASSPGYGQPQHF
TRBJ2-7 . TRBV29-1 CSAGGSYEQYF
TRBJ2-2 TRBD2 TRBV5-1 CASSLVASGSTGELFF
TRBJ2-1 . TRBV29-1 CSVESSEGNEQFF
TRBJ1-4 . TRBV27 CASSFSGFEKLFF
. . TRBV7-2 CASSFDRNSYEQYF
TRBJ1-5 . TRBV27 CASSPGGQPQHF
TRBJ2-2 . TRBV7-2 CASSLVAGVNTGELFF
TRBJ1-2 . TRBV7-8 CASSPDGGRAYGYTF
TRBJ2-7 TRBD2 TRBV27 CASSTRGTSGSYDEQYF
TRBJ2-7 . TRBV4-1 CASSQGEWAYEQYF
TRBJ2-1 . TRBV5-1 CASSLRGGYEQFF
TRBJ2-1 . TRBV11-3 CASSPTVLGEQFF
TRBJ2-3 TRBD2 TRBV7-2 CASSWGGGPPDTQYF
TRBJ1-5 . TRBV7-2 CASSSLYQPQHF
TRBJ2-7 TRBD2 TRBV7-2 CASSFLAGAVYEQYF
TRBJ2-4 . TRBV28 CASWGAAKNIQYF
TRBJ2-7 . TRBV10-3 CAISQTTSSGEQYF
TRBJ2-5 . TRBV27 CASSLRREETQYF
TRBJ2-5 . TRBV7-8 CASSRRYTRSVETQYF
TRBJ1-2 . TRBV5-6 CASSPVGGFYGYTF
TRBJ2-5 . TRBV19 CASSIGLDQTQYF
TRBJ2-5 TRBD2 TRBV7-9 CASSLAAGVETQYF
TRBJ1-5 TRBD1 TRBV6-1 CASSVIESGGQPQHF
TRBJ1-4 . TRBV6-6 CANSQLFVTNEKLFF
TRBJ1-5 . TRBV6-4 CASSDPPRQPQHF
TRBJ2-1 . TRBV6-1 CASSEVDDSYNEQFF
TRBJ2-2 TRBD2 TRBV7-3 CASSPGGGRAVGELFF
TRBJ2-7 . TRBV29-1 CSVAGTSSYEQYF
TRBJ2-1 TRBD2 TRBV15 CATSRDRSGTRNEQFF
TRBJ2-2 . TRBV5-1 CASSLDRVETGELFF
TRBJ1-1 . TRBV7-3 CASSLIGFGGASTEAFF
TRBJ1-2 . TRBV12-5 CASGLAEGNGYTF
TRBJ2-5 . TRBV11-2 CASSQAGTAVETQYF
TRBJ2-2 . TRBV28 CASSNSYTGELFF
TRBJ2-1 TRBD2 TRBV5-1 CASSLDGTSVEQFF
TRBJ1-1 . TRBV4-1 CASSLVRVVNTEAFF
TRBJ1-2 TRBD1 TRBV18 CASSPRGQAGGKGYTF
TRBJ2-5 TRBD2 TRBV5-1 CASSLYGTKQETQYF
TRBJ2-7 TRBD2 TRBV28 CASSLSGGPYEQYF